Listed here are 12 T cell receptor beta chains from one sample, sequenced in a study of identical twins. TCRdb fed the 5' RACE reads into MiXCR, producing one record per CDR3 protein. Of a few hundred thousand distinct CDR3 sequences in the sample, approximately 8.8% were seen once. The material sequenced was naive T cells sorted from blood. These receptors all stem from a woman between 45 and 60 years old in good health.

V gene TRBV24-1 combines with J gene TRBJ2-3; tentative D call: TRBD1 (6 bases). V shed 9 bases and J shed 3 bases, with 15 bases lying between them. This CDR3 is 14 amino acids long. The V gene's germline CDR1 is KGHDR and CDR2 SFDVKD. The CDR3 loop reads CATSGVGWTDTQYF. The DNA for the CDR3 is TGTGCCACCTCAGGGGTAGGATGGACAGATACGCAGTATTTT.

CDR3 sequence: CASSPWAGTDTQYF. In DNA, the CDR3 is TGTGCCAGCAGCCCGTGGGCGGGCACAGATACGCAGTATTTT. V usage is TRBV7-2 and J usage is TRBJ2-3, with D uncertain. V lost 5 bases to trimming and J lost 1 base, with 10 bases between them. The CDR3 extends over 14 amino acids. Germline loops: CDR1 SGHTA, CDR2 FQGNSA.

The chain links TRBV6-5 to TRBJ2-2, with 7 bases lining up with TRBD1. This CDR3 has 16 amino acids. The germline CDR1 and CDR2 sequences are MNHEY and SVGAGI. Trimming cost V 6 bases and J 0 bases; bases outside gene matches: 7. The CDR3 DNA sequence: TGTGCCAGCAGAACAGACGACAGGGCGAACACCGGGGAGCTGTTTTTT. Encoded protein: CASRTDDRANTGELFF.

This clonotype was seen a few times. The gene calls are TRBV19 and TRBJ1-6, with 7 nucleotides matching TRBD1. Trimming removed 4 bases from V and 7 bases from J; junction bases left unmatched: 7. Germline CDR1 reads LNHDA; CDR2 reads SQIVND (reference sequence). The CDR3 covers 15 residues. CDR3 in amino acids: CASSRGGAGNSPLHF. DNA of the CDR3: TGTGCCAGTAGTAGAGGGGGCGCGGGAAATTCACCCCTCCACTTT.

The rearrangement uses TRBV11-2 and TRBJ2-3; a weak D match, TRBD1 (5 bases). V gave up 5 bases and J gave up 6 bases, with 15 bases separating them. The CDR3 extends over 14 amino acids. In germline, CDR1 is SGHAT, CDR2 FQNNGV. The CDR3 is CASSEHLGLDTQYF. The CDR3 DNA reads TGTGCCAGCAGCGAGCACCTGGGGCTGGATACGCAGTATTTT.

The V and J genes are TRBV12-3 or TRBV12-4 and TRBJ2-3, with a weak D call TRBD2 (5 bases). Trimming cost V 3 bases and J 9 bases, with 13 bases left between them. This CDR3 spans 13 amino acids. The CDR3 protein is CASSLAEGQTQYF. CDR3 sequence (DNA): TGTGCCAGCAGTTTGGCCGAGGGTCAGACGCAGTATTTT.

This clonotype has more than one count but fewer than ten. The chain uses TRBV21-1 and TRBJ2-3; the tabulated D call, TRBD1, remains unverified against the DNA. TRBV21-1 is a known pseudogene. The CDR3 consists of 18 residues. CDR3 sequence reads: CASSKAQDRSSSTDTQYF. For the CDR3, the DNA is TGTGCCAGCAGCAAAGCGCAGGACAGGAGTTCTAGCACAGATACGCAGTATTTT.

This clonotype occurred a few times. In DNA, the CDR3 is TGTGCCAGCGCAGGACTGATGAGTACCTACGAGCAGTACTTC. Translating it yields CASAGLMSTYEQYF. The chain joins TRBV25-1 to TRBJ2-7; D is possibly TRBD2 (5 bases). This CDR3 has 14 amino acids. Germline V CDR1 and CDR2: MGHDK, SYGVNS. V was cut by 8 bases and J by 2 bases, with 16 bases left in between.

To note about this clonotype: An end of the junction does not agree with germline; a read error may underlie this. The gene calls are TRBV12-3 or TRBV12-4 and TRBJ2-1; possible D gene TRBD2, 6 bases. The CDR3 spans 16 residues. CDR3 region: CASSPSESLRGNEKFF. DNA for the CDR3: TGTGCCAGCAGCCCTAGCGAGTCACTGAGGGGCAATGAGAAGTTCTTC.

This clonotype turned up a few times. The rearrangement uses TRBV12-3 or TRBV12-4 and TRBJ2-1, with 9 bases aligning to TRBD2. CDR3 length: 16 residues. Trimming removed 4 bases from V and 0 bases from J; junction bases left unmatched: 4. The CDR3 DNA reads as TGTGCCAGCAGTTCGGCGGGAGGGGGCTCCTACAATGAGCAGTTCTTC. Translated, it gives CASSSAGGGSYNEQFF.

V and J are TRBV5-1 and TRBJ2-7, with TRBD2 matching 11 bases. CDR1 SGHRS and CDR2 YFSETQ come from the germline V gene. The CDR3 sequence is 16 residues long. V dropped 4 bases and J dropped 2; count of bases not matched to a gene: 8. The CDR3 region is CASSPILLAGAYEQYF. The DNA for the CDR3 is TGCGCCAGCAGCCCGATCTTACTAGCGGGAGCCTACGAGCAGTACTTC.

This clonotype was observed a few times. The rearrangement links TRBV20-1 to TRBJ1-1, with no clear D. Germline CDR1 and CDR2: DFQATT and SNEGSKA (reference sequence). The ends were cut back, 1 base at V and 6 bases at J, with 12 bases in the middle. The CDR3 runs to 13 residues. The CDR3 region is CSARVMGFPEAFF. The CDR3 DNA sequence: TGCAGTGCTAGAGTAATGGGGTTTCCTGAAGCTTTCTTT.